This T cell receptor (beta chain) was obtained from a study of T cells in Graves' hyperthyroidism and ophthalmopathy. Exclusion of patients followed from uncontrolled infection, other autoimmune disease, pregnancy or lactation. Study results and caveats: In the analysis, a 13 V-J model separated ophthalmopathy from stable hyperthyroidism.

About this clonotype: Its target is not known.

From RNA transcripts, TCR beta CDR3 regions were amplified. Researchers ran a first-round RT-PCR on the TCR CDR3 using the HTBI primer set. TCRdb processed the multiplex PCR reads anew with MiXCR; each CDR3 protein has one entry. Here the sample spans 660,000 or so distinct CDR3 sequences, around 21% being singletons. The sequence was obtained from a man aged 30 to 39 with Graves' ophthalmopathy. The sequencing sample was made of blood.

CDR3: CASSLSTLYQETQYF. In DNA form, the CDR3 reads TGTGCCAGCAGTTTATCTACCCTGTACCAAGAGACCCAGTACTTC. The chain uses TRBV27 and TRBJ2-5, with D uncertain. The germline gives CDR1 MNHEY, CDR2 SMNVEV (reference sequence). Trimming took off 0 bases at V and 0 bases at J, with 8 bases between the two ends. This CDR3 is built from 15 residues.